The next 4 T cell receptor beta chains were all read from a single sample in a study of neurological immune-mediated disorders. TCRdb independently ran MiXCR on the 5' RACE reads; one entry per CDR3 protein. The sample contains 93,000 or so distinct CDR3 sequences, under 14% of which appear only once. Time point indicated: longitudinal time-point 3. The sample consisted of PBMCs. Receptors were obtained from a female donor with HTLV-1-associated myelopathy (HAM/TSP).

This clonotype came up many times. The chain combines TRBV5-1 with TRBJ1-2; unclear D gene. The CDR3 covers 16 residues. Germline CDR1 and CDR2: SGHRS and YFSETQ. Trimming pared 4 bases from V and 2 bases from J, leaving 18 bases between. The CDR3 region is CASSLTTGNSNYGYTF. DNA for the CDR3: TGCGCCAGCAGCCTAACGACGGGGAACTCGAACTATGGCTACACCTTC.

Comments on this clonotype: A much larger clone sits a single nucleotide away, making a read error possible. The J gene is TRBJ2-4, the V gene TRBV20-1; 7 bases are a match to TRBD1. The CDR3 runs to 16 residues. In germline, CDR1 is DFQATT, CDR2 SNEGSKA (reference sequence). V lost 5 bases, J lost 1 base, and 11 bases stayed unmatched. CDR3 DNA: TGCAGTGCTCCTATAGCGAGGGGGCCGGCCAAAAACATTCAGTACTTC. The encoded protein is CSAPIARGPAKNIQYF.

V is TRBV5-1 and J is TRBJ1-1; no clear D gene. The CDR3 runs to 14 residues. Looked up from germline, CDR1 is SGHRS and CDR2 is YFSETQ. The V end lost 1 base, the J end lost 12 bases, and 19 bases lay between the germline ends. This CDR3 is CASSLNGENTESFF. The DNA of the CDR3 is TGCGCCAGCAGCTTGAACGGGGAGAACACCGAATCTTTCTTT.

This clonotype occurred many times. V gene TRBV5-1 combines with J gene TRBJ1-1; possible D gene TRBD1, 6 bases. Per germline, CDR1 SGHRS and CDR2 YFSETQ. CDR3 size: 19 residues. V was cut by 0 bases and J by 0 bases, with 21 bases left in between. Here the CDR3 reads CASSLGGAGFLLMNTEAFF. The DNA of the CDR3 is TGCGCCAGCAGCTTGGGGGGGGCGGGCTTTTTACTTATGAACACTGAAGCTTTCTTT.